The source of this TCR beta chain is a study of blood T cells in healthy people across ages. A J-beta primer mix and a sample-barcoded 5' primer were used in a second PCR of about 7 to 11 cycles. TCRdb called the 5' RACE reads again in MiXCR, with one record for every CDR3 protein. Of approximately 800,000 distinct CDR3 sequences detected, just under 25% appear once; the ten largest clones hold 3% to 4%. Germline loops: CDR1 SGHTA, CDR2 FQGNSA. This CDR3 is 12 amino acids long. These same data were also listed under a study on T cells of mothers and their children.

What was sequenced was blood. The clonotype comes from a boy aged 5-17 years in good health. The chain uses TRBV7-2 and TRBJ2-5; TRBD1 might be the D (6 bases). The J call may be faulty, since TRBJ2-1 better matches the DNA end. The CDR3 protein is CASSYQGNEQFF. For the CDR3, the DNA is TGTGCCAGCAGCTACCAGGGGAATGAGCAGTTCTTC.